This passage covers 11 T cell receptor beta chains from one sample sequenced in a study of shared clonotypes between healthy human individuals. The naive CD8 population came from CD45RO-negative cells selected for CCR7, without terminally differentiated effector memory CD45RA+ cells. Using immunoSEQ multiplex PCR, the repertoire was profiled, and TCRdb retains in-frame clones only, with some absent. Here the sample spans approximately 650,000 clones, nearly 97% being singletons. The sequenced sample consisted of naive CD8+ T cells sorted from blood. The receptor source for this set is a woman under 40 in good health.

V usage is TRBV19 and J usage is TRBJ2-7; 9 bases are shared with TRBD1. Germline loops: CDR1 LNHDA, CDR2 SQIVND (reference sequence). CDR3 length: 13 residues. The ends lost 10 bases at V and 4 bases at J; junction bases unmatched: 8. The CDR3 region is CATRDRVTYEQYF. The CDR3 DNA reads as TGTGCCACCCGGGACAGGGTAACTTACGAGCAGTACTTC.

The chain carries TRBV27 and TRBJ2-3; no definite D call. CDR3 length equals 13 residues. Trimming pared 2 bases from V and 2 bases from J, leaving 5 bases between. Germline lookup yields CDR1 MNHEY and CDR2 SMNVEV (reference sequence). CDR3 bases: TGTGCCAGCAGTTTAAATCCCACAGATACGCAGTATTTT. It specifies CASSLNPTDTQYF.

V gene TRBV2 combines with J gene TRBJ2-2; 7 positions agree with TRBD1. V shed 6 bases, J shed 4 bases, and the junction held 17 bases outside the gene matches. Germline V gene lookup returns CDR1 SNHLY and CDR2 FYNNEI. CDR3 length equals 18 residues. The DNA for the CDR3 is TGTGCCAGCAGGGGAGACAGGGTCCCCAACCTCTCCACCGGGGAGCTGTTTTTT. It specifies CASRGDRVPNLSTGELFF.

The J gene is TRBJ1-2, the V gene TRBV5-1, with 8 bases lining up with TRBD1. Germline values: CDR1 SGHRS, CDR2 YFSETQ. V lost 2 bases to trimming and J lost 2 bases; unmatched junction nucleotides: 5. The CDR3 has 15 amino acids. CDR3 in amino acids: CASSFTTGGNYGYTF. Written as DNA, the CDR3 is TGCGCCAGCAGCTTCACTACAGGGGGGAACTATGGCTACACCTTC.

This chain uses TRBV30 with TRBJ1-4; D is ambiguous. This CDR3 has 14 residues. Trimming took off 3 bases at V and 6 bases at J, with 14 bases between the two ends. Germline loops: CDR1 GTSNPN, CDR2 SVGIG (reference sequence). In DNA, the CDR3 is TGTGCCTGGAGCCCCGAGGCCGGGGATGAAAAACTGTTTTTT. Its protein is CAWSPEAGDEKLFF.

V gene TRBV19 combines with J gene TRBJ2-7, with D possibly being TRBD2 (6 bases). Germline assignment: CDR1 LNHDA and CDR2 SQIVND (reference sequence). V shed 5 bases and J shed 7 bases, with 15 bases lying between them. The CDR3 totals 13 residues. The CDR3 region is CASSWAGRREQYF. The CDR3, as DNA: TGTGCCAGTAGTTGGGCGGGGCGACGGGAGCAGTACTTC.

The chain has TRBV27 and TRBJ2-7; 9 nucleotides match TRBD1. CDR3 length: 15 amino acids. The junction had 8 bases not matched to a gene; V was cut back by 5 bases and J by 3 bases. The germline gives CDR1 MNHEY, CDR2 SMNVEV (reference sequence). The CDR3 DNA is TGTGCCAGCAGTGCCCGGACAGGGGCGGGCTACGAGCAGTACTTC. This gives the protein CASSARTGAGYEQYF.

A note on this clone: Within the sample, other DNA sequences also encode this same CDR3. The genes are TRBV28 and TRBJ2-7; D is uncertain. Germline assignment: CDR1 MDHEN and CDR2 SYDVKM. The CDR3 is 11 residues long. The V end was cut by 3 bases, the J end by 5 bases, with 5 bases between. CDR3 coding DNA: TGTGCCAGCAGTTTTAGCCACGAGCAGTACTTC. Translation gives CASSFSHEQYF.

The rearrangement uses TRBV4-1 and TRBJ2-3; TRBD2 matches 8 bases. The trim removed 4 bases at V and 3 bases at J, leaving 6 bases unmatched. This CDR3 region has 15 residues. Germline V gives CDR1 MGHRA, CDR2 YSYEKL. The CDR3 nucleotides read TGCGCCAGCAGCCCCGGACTAGCTGATACAGATACGCAGTATTTT. This gives the protein CASSPGLADTDTQYF.

This chain connects TRBV19 to TRBJ2-7, with 8 nucleotides matching TRBD1. V shed 5 bases and J 3 bases; nucleotides not matched to a gene: 6. This CDR3 contains 14 residues. The V gene's germline CDR1 is LNHDA and CDR2 SQIVND (reference sequence). The CDR3 DNA follows: TGTGCCAGTAGTGGGGGGACAGGAGGCTACGAGCAGTACTTC. It translates to CASSGGTGGYEQYF.

This chain links TRBV6-1 with TRBJ1-1; weak D call: TRBD1 (6 bases). Trimming removed 4 bases from V and 3 bases from J, with 21 bases in between. Germline-derived CDR1 and CDR2 are MNHNS and SASEGT. This CDR3 has 17 amino acids. The CDR3 sequence is CASSVNREPSSDTEAFF. CDR3 sequence (DNA): TGTGCCAGCAGTGTAAACAGGGAACCCTCCTCGGACACTGAAGCTTTCTTT.